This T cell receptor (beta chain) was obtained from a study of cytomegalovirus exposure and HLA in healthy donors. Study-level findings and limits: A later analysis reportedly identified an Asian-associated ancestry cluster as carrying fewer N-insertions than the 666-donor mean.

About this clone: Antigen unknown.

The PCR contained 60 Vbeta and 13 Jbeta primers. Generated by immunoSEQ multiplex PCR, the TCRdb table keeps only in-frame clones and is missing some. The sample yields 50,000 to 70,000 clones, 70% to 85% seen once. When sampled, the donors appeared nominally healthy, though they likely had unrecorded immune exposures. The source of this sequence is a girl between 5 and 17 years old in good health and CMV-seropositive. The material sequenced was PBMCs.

As DNA, the CDR3 is TGCGCCAGCAGCTACCCCTCGACAGGGACCGGGGAGACCCAGTACTTC. Amino acid sequence: CASSYPSTGTGETQYF. J is TRBJ2-5 and V is TRBV5-1; 7 nucleotides line up with TRBD1. CDR3 length equals 16 residues. V lost 3 bases and J lost 5; bases outside the gene matches: 13. Germline CDR1 and CDR2: SGHRS and YFSETQ.